Below, 10 T cell receptor beta chains from the same sample are listed, as sequenced in a study. MiXCR, run by TCRdb on the 5' RACE reads, gives a single entry per CDR3 protein. The sample shows 25,000 to 40,000 distinct CDR3 sequences, 26% of them seen only once. The specimen sequenced was naive CD4+ T cells sorted from a lymph node. Specified subset: naive CD4+ T cells, CD4+CD45RA+CD25-. The source of these receptors is a female donor with breast cancer.

This clonotype was seen more than once but under ten times. The junction does not match germline at one end; this may be a read error. The rearrangement uses TRBV7-8 and TRBJ2-1, with 12 bases aligning to TRBD2. Germline V lookup: CDR1 SGHVS, CDR2 FQNEAQ. This CDR3 spans 16 amino acids. The DNA of the CDR3 is TGTGCCAGCGGCTTAACTAGCGGGGGGACAAGGAATGAGCAGTTCTTC. Protein sequence: CASGLTSGGTRNEQFF.

The chain uses TRBV10-3 and TRBJ2-1, with D possibly being TRBD1 or TRBD2 (5 bases each). Germline V gene sequence: CDR1 ENHRY, CDR2 SYGVKD. This CDR3 is 14 amino acids long. Trimming removed 10 bases from V and 4 bases from J, with 17 bases in between. CDR3 bases: TGTGCCACCAGGGAGAGGGAGCGATACAATGAGCAGTTCTTC. Amino acid sequence: CATRERERYNEQFF.

This clonotype came up once. V and J are TRBV7-2 and TRBJ2-1, with 9 bases that match TRBD2. The CDR3 length is 16 residues. The germline gives CDR1 SGHTA, CDR2 FQGNSA. The J segment lost 9 bases and the V segment lost 5 bases, leaving 14 bases of the junction unmatched. The CDR3 sequence is CASSTPRSGSSVEQFF. CDR3 DNA sequence: TGTGCCAGCAGCACCCCTCGTAGCGGGAGCTCTGTTGAGCAGTTCTTC.

This clonotype was counted a few times. The chain is built from TRBV12-3 or TRBV12-4 and TRBJ1-5, with a weak D call TRBD1 (6 bases). Trimming left V 5 bases short and J 7 bases short, with 15 bases between. This CDR3 has 14 amino acids. The CDR3 protein is CASSTPQGIQPQHF. The CDR3 bases are TGTGCCAGCAGTACACCACAGGGTATCCAGCCCCAGCATTTT.

This clonotype is judged medium-sized. The V call is TRBV4-1, the J call TRBJ1-2; D possibly corresponds to TRBD1 (6 bases). The CDR3 sequence is 15 residues long. Trimming left V 0 bases short and J 5 bases short, with 13 bases between. Germline loops: CDR1 MGHRA, CDR2 YSYEKL. This CDR3 is CASSQDHGTSYGYTF. The CDR3 DNA follows: TGCGCCAGCAGCCAAGACCACGGGACATCTTATGGCTACACCTTC.

By sample fraction, this clonotype is medium-sized (0.01 to 0.1%). The chain is built from TRBV5-1 and TRBJ2-7; 8 nucleotides match TRBD2. Germline lookup yields CDR1 SGHRS and CDR2 YFSETQ. The CDR3 loop spans 15 amino acids. V was pared by 4 bases and J by 2 bases, with 8 bases of the junction left unmatched. The CDR3 is CASSAAAGAAYEQYF. The CDR3 nucleotides read TGCGCCAGCAGCGCCGCAGCGGGGGCCGCCTACGAGCAGTACTTC.

This clonotype was recorded at least ten times. The chain has TRBV20-1 and TRBJ2-7; 11 nucleotides agree with TRBD2. Looked up from germline, CDR1 is DFQATT and CDR2 is SNEGSKA (reference sequence). This CDR3 has 15 residues. The V segment lost 5 bases and the J segment 1 base; nucleotides outside the gene matches: 7. DNA for the CDR3: TGCAGTGCTCCCATTAGCGGGAGGGCGTCCTACGAGCAGTACTTC. It translates to CSAPISGRASYEQYF.

This chain links TRBV5-1 with TRBJ2-2; a weak D match, TRBD2 (5 bases). This CDR3 is 14 amino acids long. Trimming cost V 7 bases and J 2 bases, with 12 bases left between them. CDR1 is SGHRS, CDR2 YFSETQ, per germline. CDR3 in amino acids: CASFRTGNTGELFF. The CDR3 DNA sequence: TGCGCCAGCTTTCGGACGGGAAACACCGGGGAGCTGTTTTTT.

J is TRBJ2-6 and V is TRBV7-2, with no clear D. The germline V gene has CDR1 SGHTA and CDR2 FQGNSA. V was shortened by 1 base and J by 4 bases, with 11 bases between the two germline ends. The CDR3 extends over 16 amino acids. CDR3 residues: CASSLGSRAGANVLTF. Written as DNA, the CDR3 is TGTGCCAGCAGCTTAGGGAGCCGCGCCGGGGCCAACGTCCTGACTTTC.

The chain recombines TRBV4-3 with TRBJ2-1; maybe TRBD2 (5 bases). Germline lookup yields CDR1 LGHNA and CDR2 YSLEER. Between the trimmed V and J ends, which lost 2 bases and 8 bases, there was a span of 19 bases. This CDR3 contains 16 residues. Written as DNA, the CDR3 is TGCGCCAGCAGCCAAATCGTGGGGAGTGCCTGGGATGAGCAGTTCTTC. This sequence encodes CASSQIVGSAWDEQFF.